The sequence of this T cell receptor (beta chain) was determined in a study of blood T cells in healthy people across ages. Whole-study findings and limits: The study found more naive CD4+ cells and higher diversity in long-lived than aged donors.

In regard to this clonotype: Antigen: not known.

Donor samples were obtained from healthy Caucasian individuals from Russia, aged about 6 to 100. A minimum of 6 million PBMCs was isolated per sample. The V gene end was trimmed by 2 bases and the J gene end by 4 bases; junction bases not matched to a gene: 5. The CDR3 totals 17 residues. Germline-derived CDR1 and CDR2 are LGHDT and YNNKEL (reference sequence). Using a J-beta primer mix together with a sample-barcoded 5' primer, a second PCR was run for roughly 6 to 11 cycles. TCRdb ran MiXCR on the 5' RACE reads and lists one entry per CDR3 protein. This sample has 800,000 to 1,300,000 distinct CDR3 sequences, with about 25% found just once. The data were also submitted as part of a second study, on T cells of mothers and their children. As that study records: Normalized overlap was always slightly, never significantly, higher in related than unrelated mother-child pairs.

The sequence came from a girl aged 2 to 10 in good health. V is TRBV3-1 and J is TRBJ2-5; 15 nucleotides agree with TRBD2. Material for sequencing was blood. CDR3 sequence: CASSQQWTSGRGETQYF. The DNA for the CDR3 is TGTGCCAGCAGCCAACAATGGACTAGCGGGAGGGGAGAGACCCAGTACTTC.